The following is a TCR beta chain sequence with its context. The antigen remains undetermined. In germline, CDR1 is SEHNR, CDR2 FQNEAQ (reference sequence). The CDR3 runs to 14 residues. Trimming took off 5 bases at V and 6 bases at J, with 14 bases between the two ends. The data stem from a study of a mutant IDH1 vaccine in newly diagnosed glioma. In the study overall: Earlier care involved radiotherapy, temozolomide, or both, and the majority received both. Notes on the study in general: Changes in top peripheral clonotypes did not appear linked to pseudoprogression.

Sequencing used immunoSEQ multiplex PCR; TCRdb keeps in-frame clones, though not all of them. The repertoire holds about 24,000 clones, with approximately 90% as singletons. Time point: baseline, week 1 (first vaccination visit). As for treatment: pre-vaccination baseline after standard-of-care therapy. Astrocytomas found in donors were new, WHO grade 3 or 4, IDH1-mutant and ATRX-lost. This clonotype was obtained from a young man with glioma. The V and J genes are TRBV7-9 and TRBJ1-5; maybe TRBD1 (6 bases). The sample was PBMCs, taken from a glioma patient treated with radiotherapy, temozolomide or both. As DNA, the CDR3 is TGTGCCAGCAGCGTACAGGGTGATAGTCAGCCCCAGCATTTT. Translated, it gives CASSVQGDSQPQHF.